This T cell receptor beta chain is drawn from a study of cytomegalovirus exposure and HLA in healthy donors. About the study: Approximately 80 million unique TCRs from HLA-typed donors were held in an early data release. Study results and limitations: Analyzed later, most CMV-associated TCR beta chains appeared HLA-restricted. Per a later analysis, about 18,000 TCR beta sequences showed association with HLA alleles at 0.05 false discovery rate.

In regard to this clone: Its antigen is currently unknown.

Germline V gene sequence: CDR1 SGHRS, CDR2 YFSETQ. This CDR3 comprises 15 residues. Trimming pared 3 bases from V and 0 bases from J, leaving 12 bases between. The PCR had 60 Vbeta and 13 Jbeta primers. Per the original methods: Around 80 million unique TCR beta chains, 10 million to 13 million of them shared, were counted by a later analysis. Libraries were prepared by immunoSEQ multiplex PCR; TCRdb keeps only in-frame clonotypes and omits some of them. V, J and clone size derive from that table, while D and trimming were established from the DNA sequence. Here the sample spans approximately 110,000 clones, around 80% being singletons.

The TCR was taken from a woman aged 40 to 55 in good health and CMV-seronegative. The chain uses TRBV5-1 and TRBJ1-1; weak D call: TRBD1 (6 bases). The sample taken for sequencing was PBMCs. The CDR3 sequence is CASSWTRGLNTEAFF. The CDR3 DNA is TGCGCCAGCAGCTGGACCAGGGGCCTGAACACTGAAGCTTTCTTT.